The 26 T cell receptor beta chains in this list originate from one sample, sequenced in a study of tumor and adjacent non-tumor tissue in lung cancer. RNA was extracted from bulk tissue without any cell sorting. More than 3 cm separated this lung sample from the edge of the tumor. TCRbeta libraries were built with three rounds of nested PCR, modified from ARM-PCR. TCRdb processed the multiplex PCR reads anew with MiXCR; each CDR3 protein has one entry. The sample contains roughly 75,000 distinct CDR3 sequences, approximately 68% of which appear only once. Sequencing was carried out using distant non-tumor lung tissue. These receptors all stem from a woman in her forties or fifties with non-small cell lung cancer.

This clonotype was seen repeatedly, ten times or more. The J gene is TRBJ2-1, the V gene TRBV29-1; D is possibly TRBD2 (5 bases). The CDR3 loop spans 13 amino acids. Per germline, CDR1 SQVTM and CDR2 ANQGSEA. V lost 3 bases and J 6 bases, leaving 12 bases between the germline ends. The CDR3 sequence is CSVETTTTNEQFF. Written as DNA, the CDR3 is TGCAGCGTTGAGACTACGACTACCAATGAGCAGTTCTTC.

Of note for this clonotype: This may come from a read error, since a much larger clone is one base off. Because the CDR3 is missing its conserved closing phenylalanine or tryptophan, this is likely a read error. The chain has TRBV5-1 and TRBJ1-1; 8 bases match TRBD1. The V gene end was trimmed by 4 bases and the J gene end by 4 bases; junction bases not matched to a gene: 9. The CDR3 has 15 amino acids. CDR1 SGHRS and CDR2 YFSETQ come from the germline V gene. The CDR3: CASSRETGDRTEAFI. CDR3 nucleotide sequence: TGCGCCAGCAGCCGGGAGACAGGGGACCGCACTGAAGCTTTCATT.

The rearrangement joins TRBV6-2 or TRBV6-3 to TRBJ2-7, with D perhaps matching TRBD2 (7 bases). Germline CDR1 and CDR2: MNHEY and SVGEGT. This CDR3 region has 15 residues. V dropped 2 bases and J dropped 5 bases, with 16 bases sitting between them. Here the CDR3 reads CASSYESGGGDEQYF. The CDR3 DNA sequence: TGTGCCAGCAGTTACGAGTCTGGCGGGGGCGACGAGCAGTACTTC.

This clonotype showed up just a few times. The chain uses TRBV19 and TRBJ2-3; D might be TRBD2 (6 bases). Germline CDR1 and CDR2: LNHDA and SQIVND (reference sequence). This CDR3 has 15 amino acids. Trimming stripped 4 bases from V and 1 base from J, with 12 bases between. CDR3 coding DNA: TGTGCCAGTAGTAGCGGGGCTCCCGGCACAGATACGCAGTATTTT. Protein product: CASSSGAPGTDTQYF.

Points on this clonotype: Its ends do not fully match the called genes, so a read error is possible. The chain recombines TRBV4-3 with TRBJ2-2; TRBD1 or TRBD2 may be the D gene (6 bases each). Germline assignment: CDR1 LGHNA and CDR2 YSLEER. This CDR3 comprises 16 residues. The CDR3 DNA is TGCGCCAGTAGCCAAGGTTGGGGGGCCATGGCCGGGGAGCTGTTTTTT. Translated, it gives CASSQGWGAMAGELFF.

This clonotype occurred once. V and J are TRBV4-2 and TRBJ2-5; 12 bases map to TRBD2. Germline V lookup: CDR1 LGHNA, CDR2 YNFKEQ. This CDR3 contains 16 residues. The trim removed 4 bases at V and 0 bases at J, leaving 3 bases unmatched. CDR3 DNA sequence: TGTGCCAGCAGCCGGACTAGCGGGGCAAACCAAGAGACCCAGTACTTC. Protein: CASSRTSGANQETQYF.

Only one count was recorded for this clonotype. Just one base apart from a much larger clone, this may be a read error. DNA of the CDR3: TGCAGTGCTCGTAGACATACAGGGCCCGGGGAGCTGTTTTTT. Its protein is CSARRHTGPGELFF. The gene calls are TRBV20-1 and TRBJ2-2; tentatively, D is TRBD1 (6 bases). The CDR3 covers 14 residues. V dropped 5 bases and J dropped 6 bases, with 16 bases sitting between them. CDR1 is DFQATT, CDR2 SNEGSKA, per germline (reference sequence).

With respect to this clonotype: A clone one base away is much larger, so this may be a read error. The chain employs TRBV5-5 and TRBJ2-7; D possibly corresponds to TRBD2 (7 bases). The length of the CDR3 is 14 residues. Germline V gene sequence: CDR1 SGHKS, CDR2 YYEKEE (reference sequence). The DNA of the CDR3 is TGTGCCAGAAGCTTGGGGGGGCCCGGGGACGAGCAGTACTTC. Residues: CARSLGGPGDEQYF.

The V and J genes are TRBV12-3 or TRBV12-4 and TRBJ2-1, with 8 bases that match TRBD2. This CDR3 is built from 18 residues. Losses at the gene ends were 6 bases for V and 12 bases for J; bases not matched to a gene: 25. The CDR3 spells CASRQLRPGLAGLHGQFF. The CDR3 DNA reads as TGTGCCAGCAGGCAACTACGCCCGGGATTAGCGGGACTCCATGGGCAGTTCTTC.

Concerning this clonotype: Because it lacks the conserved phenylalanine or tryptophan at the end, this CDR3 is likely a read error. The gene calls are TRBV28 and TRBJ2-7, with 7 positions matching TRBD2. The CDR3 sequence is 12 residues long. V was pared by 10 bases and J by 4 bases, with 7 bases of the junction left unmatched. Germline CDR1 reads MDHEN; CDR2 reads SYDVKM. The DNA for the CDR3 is TGTGCCACCACGCGGGGGATATACGAGCAGTACCTC. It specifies CATTRGIYEQYL.

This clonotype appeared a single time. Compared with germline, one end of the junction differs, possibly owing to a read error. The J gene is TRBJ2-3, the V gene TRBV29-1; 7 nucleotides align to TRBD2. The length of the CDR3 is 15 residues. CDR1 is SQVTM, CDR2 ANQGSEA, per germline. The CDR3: CNVGVSGQSIDTQYF. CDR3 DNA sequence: TGCAATGTTGGGGTTAGCGGGCAAAGCATAGATACGCAGTATTTT.

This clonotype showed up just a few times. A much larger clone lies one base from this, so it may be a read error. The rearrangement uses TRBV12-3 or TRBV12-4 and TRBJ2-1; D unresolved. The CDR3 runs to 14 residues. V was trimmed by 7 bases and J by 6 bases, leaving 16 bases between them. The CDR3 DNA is TGTGCCAGCAATCCGCGAACCGGTCGCAATGAGCAGTTCTTC. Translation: CASNPRTGRNEQFF.

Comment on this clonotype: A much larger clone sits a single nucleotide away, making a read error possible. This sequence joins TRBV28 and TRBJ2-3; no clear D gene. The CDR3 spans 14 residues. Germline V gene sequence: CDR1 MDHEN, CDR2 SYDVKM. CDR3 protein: CASGFLADTDTQYF. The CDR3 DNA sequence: TGTGCCAGCGGTTTCTTGGCGGACACAGATACGCAGTATTTT.

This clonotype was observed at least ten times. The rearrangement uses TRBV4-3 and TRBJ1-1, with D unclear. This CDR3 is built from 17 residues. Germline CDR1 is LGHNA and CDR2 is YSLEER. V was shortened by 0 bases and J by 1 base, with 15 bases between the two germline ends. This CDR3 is CASSQDQFLGSNTEAFF. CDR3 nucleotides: TGCGCCAGCAGCCAAGATCAGTTTTTGGGGTCGAACACTGAAGCTTTCTTT.

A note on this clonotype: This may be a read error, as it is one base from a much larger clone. The CDR3 sequence: CASGPNRVWDGYTF. CDR3 sequence (DNA): TGTGCCAGCGGCCCAAACAGGGTATGGGATGGCTACACCTTC. The V call is TRBV7-8, the J call TRBJ1-2, with D possibly TRBD1 on 6 matching bases. This CDR3 region has 14 residues. Trimming stripped 8 bases from V and 6 bases from J, with 19 bases between. In germline, CDR1 is SGHVS, CDR2 FQNEAQ.

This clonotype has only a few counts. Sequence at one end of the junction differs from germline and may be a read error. CDR3 nucleotide sequence: TGCAGCGTTGCTAGGCAGGAAGCGAACGCTGAAGCTTTCTTT. Protein sequence: CSVARQEANAEAFF. The chain recombines TRBV29-1 with TRBJ1-1; no firm D call. Germline CDR1 SQVTM, CDR2 ANQGSEA. The CDR3 totals 14 residues.

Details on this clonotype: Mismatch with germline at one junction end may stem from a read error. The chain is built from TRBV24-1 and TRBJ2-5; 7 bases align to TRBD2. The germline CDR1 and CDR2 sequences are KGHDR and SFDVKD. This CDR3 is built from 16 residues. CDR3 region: CAISDSGPAGSETQYF. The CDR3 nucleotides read TGTGCCATCAGTGATAGCGGGCCAGCGGGATCGGAGACCCAGTACTTC.

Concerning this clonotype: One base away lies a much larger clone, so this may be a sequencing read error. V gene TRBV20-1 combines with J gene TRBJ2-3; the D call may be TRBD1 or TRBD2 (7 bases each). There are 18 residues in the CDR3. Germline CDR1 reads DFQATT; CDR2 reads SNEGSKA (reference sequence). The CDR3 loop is CSARDPTAGQKSIDTQYF. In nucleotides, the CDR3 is TGCAGTGCTAGAGATCCAACAGCGGGACAGAAAAGCATAGATACGCAGTATTTT.

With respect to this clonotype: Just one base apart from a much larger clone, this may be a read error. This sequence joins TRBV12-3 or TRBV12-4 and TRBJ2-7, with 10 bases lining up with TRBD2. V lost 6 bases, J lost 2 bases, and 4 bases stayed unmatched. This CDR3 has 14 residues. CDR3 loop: CASSNTSGAYEQYF. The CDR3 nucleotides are TGTGCCAGCAGCAATACTAGCGGGGCCTACGAGCAGTACTTC.

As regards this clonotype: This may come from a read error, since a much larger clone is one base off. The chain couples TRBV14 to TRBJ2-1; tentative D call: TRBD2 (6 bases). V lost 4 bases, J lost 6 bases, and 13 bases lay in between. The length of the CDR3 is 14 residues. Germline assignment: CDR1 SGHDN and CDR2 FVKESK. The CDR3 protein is CASSRTSWINEQFF. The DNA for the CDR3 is TGTGCCAGCAGCCGTACTAGCTGGATCAATGAGCAGTTCTTC.

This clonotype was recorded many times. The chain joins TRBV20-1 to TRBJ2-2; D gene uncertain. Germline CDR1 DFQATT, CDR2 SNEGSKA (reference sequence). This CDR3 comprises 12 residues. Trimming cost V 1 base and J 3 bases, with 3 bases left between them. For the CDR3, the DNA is TGCAGTGCTAGAGCCCACACCGGGGAGCTGTTTTTT. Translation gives CSARAHTGELFF.

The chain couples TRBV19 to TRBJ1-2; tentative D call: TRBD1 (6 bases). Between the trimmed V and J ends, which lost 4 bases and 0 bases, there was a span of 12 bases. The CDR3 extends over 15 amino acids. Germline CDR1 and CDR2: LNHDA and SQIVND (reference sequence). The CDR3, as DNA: TGTGCCAGTAGTAATCAGGGGATCGCTAACTATGGCTACACCTTC. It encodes CASSNQGIANYGYTF.

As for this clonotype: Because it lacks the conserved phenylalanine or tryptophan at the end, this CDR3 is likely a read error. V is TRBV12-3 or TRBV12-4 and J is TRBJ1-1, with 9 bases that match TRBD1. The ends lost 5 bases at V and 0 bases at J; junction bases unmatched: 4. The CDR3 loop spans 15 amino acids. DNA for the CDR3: TGTGCCAGCAGTCCCACAGGGGGCCTGAACACTGAAGCTTTCTCT. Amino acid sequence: CASSPTGGLNTEAFS.

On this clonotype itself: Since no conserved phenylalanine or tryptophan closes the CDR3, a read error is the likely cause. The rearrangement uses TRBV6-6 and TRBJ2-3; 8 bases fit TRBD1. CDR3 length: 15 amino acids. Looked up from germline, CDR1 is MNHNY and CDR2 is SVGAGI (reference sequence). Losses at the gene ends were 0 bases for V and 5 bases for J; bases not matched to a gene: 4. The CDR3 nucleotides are TGTGCCAGCAGTTACTCGAGACAGGGGAAAGATACGCAGTATCTT. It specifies CASSYSRQGKDTQYL.

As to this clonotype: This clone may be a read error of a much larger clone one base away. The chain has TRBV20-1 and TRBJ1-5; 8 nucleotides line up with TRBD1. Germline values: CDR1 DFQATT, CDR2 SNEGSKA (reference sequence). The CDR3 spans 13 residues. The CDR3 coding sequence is TGCAGTGCTAGAGCGGACAGGGATCAGCGCCAGCATTTT. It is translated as CSARADRDQRQHF.

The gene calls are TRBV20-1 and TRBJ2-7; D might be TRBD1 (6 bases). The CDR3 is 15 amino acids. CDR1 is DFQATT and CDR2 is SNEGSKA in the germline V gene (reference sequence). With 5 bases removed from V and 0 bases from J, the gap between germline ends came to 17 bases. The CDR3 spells CSAPGRTASSYEQYF. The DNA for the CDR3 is TGCAGTGCTCCAGGTCGGACAGCGAGCTCCTACGAGCAGTACTTC.